A selection of T cell receptor beta chains follows, all from one sample in a study of blood T cell repertoires in COVID-19. The method was immunoSEQ multiplex PCR; TCRdb's version includes in-frame clones alone and lacks a portion of them. The sample consists of around 300,000 clones, about 86% of them appearing once. What was sequenced was peripheral blood. Receptor source: a woman aged 70-85 years with COVID-19, enrolled during active disease. CDR3s include the opening cysteine and the closing phenylalanine or tryptophan. The order of the fields is CDR3 DNA, CDR3 protein, J gene, clone size, D gene, V gene. D genes are given only for firm matches. A row's size may be missing; if present it is once, few, many or a size class.

TGTGCCAGCAGCGGGACAGCTAACACTGAAGCTTTCTTT	CASSGTANTEAFF	TRBJ1-1	NA	TRBD1	TRBV7-2
TGTGCCAGCAGCCTTCCTCCGGGACCCCGGGGGGAAGAGACCCAGTACTTC	CASSLPPGPRGEETQYF	TRBJ2-5	NA	TRBD2	TRBV5-4
TGTGCCAGCAGCAATCGGGGGGCTGGGCAAGAGACCCAGTACTTC	CASSNRGAGQETQYF	TRBJ2-5	few	NA	TRBV6-2/TRBV6-3
TGTGCCAGCAGCTTAGGGCGGAGTCGTAGCACAGATACGCAGTATTTT	CASSLGRSRSTDTQYF	TRBJ2-3	NA	NA	TRBV11-2
TGTGCCATCAGTGAGAATTTAGGCGGCTACGAGCAGTACTTC	CAISENLGGYEQYF	TRBJ2-7	NA	NA	TRBV10-3
TGTGCCAGCAGCTTGAGCAATCCGAACACTGAAGCTTTCTTT	CASSLSNPNTEAFF	TRBJ1-1	NA	NA	TRBV7-2
TGTGCCAGCAGCTTAGGTCTTTCTCAGCCCCAGCATTTT	CASSLGLSQPQHF	TRBJ1-5	NA	NA	TRBV7-6
TGCGCCAGCAGCTTGGGGGCGGGGGAACCCTACGAGCAGTACTTC	CASSLGAGEPYEQYF	TRBJ2-7	NA	TRBD2	TRBV5-1
TGTGCCAGTAGTATAGGAGGGGGGGCCTACGAGCAGTACTTC	CASSIGGGAYEQYF	TRBJ2-7	NA	NA	TRBV19
TGCGCCAGCAGCCCAGACAGGCACACCGGGGAGCTGTTTTTT	CASSPDRHTGELFF	TRBJ2-2	NA	NA	TRBV5-1
TGTGCCAGCAGTTTAGGACAGGGCATAACTAATTCACCCCTCCACTTT	CASSLGQGITNSPLHF	TRBJ1-6	NA	TRBD1	TRBV28
TGTGCCAGCAGGGGTACGGGGGGCCCTGAGTACGAGCAGTACTTC	CASRGTGGPEYEQYF	TRBJ2-7	NA	NA	TRBV5-6
TGTGCCAGCAGCTCGCAAGCCCGGACTATTGTCGGGGAGCTGTTTTTT	CASSSQARTIVGELFF	TRBJ2-2	NA	NA	TRBV7-2
TGTGCCTGGAGTGATCCGCCACAGGGACCCGCCTATGGCTACACCTTC	CAWSDPPQGPAYGYTF	TRBJ1-2	NA	NA	TRBV30
TGTGCCAGTAGTATGGGGGGAGACTCACCCCTCCACTTT	CASSMGGDSPLHF	TRBJ1-6	NA	NA	TRBV19
TGTGCCAGCAGCGTAGTGGGACAGGGGGCGAGGACTGAAGCTTTCTTT	CASSVVGQGARTEAFF	TRBJ1-1	NA	TRBD1	TRBV9
TGTGCCAGCTCCCCGGGACAGGGGGCGACTATGGGCACTGAAGCTTTCTTT	CASSPGQGATMGTEAFF	TRBJ1-1	NA	TRBD1	TRBV18
TGTGCCAGCAGTCCCCAGTACAATGAGCAGTTCTTC	CASSPQYNEQFF	TRBJ2-1	NA	NA	TRBV12-3/TRBV12-4
TGTGCCAGCAGCTCCTTAGGGCAGGGGGTCTACGAGCAGTACTTC	CASSSLGQGVYEQYF	TRBJ2-7	NA	TRBD1	TRBV7-9
TGTGCCAGCAGCCGATCCCCCGGACTAGCGGGGCAAGAGACCCAGTACTTC	CASSRSPGLAGQETQYF	TRBJ2-5	NA	TRBD2	TRBV9
TGTGCCACCAGCGGAGGGACTCCTCTGTCCTACAATGAGCAGTTCTTC	CATSGGTPLSYNEQFF	TRBJ2-1	NA	NA	TRBV24-1
TGTGCCAGCAGTGAATCCGGGTCCGGGGCCAACGTCCTGACTTTC	CASSESGSGANVLTF	TRBJ2-6	NA	NA	TRBV2
TGTGCCAGCAGTTTAGAGGAAAACACTGAAGCTTTCTTT	CASSLEENTEAFF	TRBJ1-1	NA	NA	TRBV28
TGTGCCAGCAGCGCTGGGACAGGGCTTACCTACGAGCAGTACTTC	CASSAGTGLTYEQYF	TRBJ2-7	NA	TRBD1	TRBV11-2
TGTGCCAGCAGTTTCAACTTCCCTACGGAGCAGTACTTC	CASSFNFPTEQYF	TRBJ2-7	NA	NA	TRBV28
TGTGCCAGCAGTTCGACACAGGGGCGGAAAAACACCATATATTTT	CASSSTQGRKNTIYF	TRBJ1-3	NA	TRBD1	TRBV28
TGTGCCACCAGTGATTTGGTCGGGGAAGCTTTCTTT	CATSDLVGEAFF	TRBJ1-1	few	NA	TRBV24-1
TGCGCCAGCAGTGATTTGGGCGGGGGGGCCTACGAGCAGTACTTC	CASSDLGGGAYEQYF	TRBJ2-7	NA	TRBD2	TRBV10-2
TGCAGTGCTAGTGTCCCCGGGGTCATGAACACTGAAGCTTTCTTT	CSASVPGVMNTEAFF	TRBJ1-1	NA	NA	TRBV20-1
TGTGCCACCAGTGAGTCCGGGACCTACAATGAGCAGTTCTTC	CATSESGTYNEQFF	TRBJ2-1	NA	NA	TRBV24-1
TGTGCCAGCAGAGCGGACAGGCCTAACACCGGGGAGCTGTTTTTT	CASRADRPNTGELFF	TRBJ2-2	once	TRBD1	TRBV6-5
TGTGCCAGCAGCCTCGGACAGGGCAGGTATGGCTACACCTTC	CASSLGQGRYGYTF	TRBJ1-2	NA	TRBD1	TRBV28
TGTGCCAGCAGTTTATTGGGTGAAAGAGGATACGAGCAGTACTTC	CASSLLGERGYEQYF	TRBJ2-7	NA	NA	TRBV27
TGTGCCAGCAGTGAAGAAACAGGCACTCACTATGGCTACACCTTC	CASSEETGTHYGYTF	TRBJ1-2	NA	NA	TRBV2
TGTGCCAGCATCTCGCCTCCGGGGACAACTCTTAACTATGGCTACACCTTC	CASISPPGTTLNYGYTF	TRBJ1-2	few	NA	TRBV28
TGTGCCAGCAGCTTTACTAGCAGGACCTACGAGCAGTACTTC	CASSFTSRTYEQYF	TRBJ2-7	NA	NA	TRBV7-2
TGTGCCAGCAGTTCCAGCGGCTCCTACGAGCAGTACTTC	CASSSSGSYEQYF	TRBJ2-7	NA	NA	TRBV27
TGTGCTAGTGGTTTGACCCGGGAGGTAGGAAACACCATATATTTT	CASGLTREVGNTIYF	TRBJ1-3	NA	NA	TRBV12-5